The next 25 T cell receptor beta chains were all read from a single sample in a study of blood T cell repertoires in COVID-19. Libraries were prepared by immunoSEQ multiplex PCR; TCRdb keeps only in-frame clonotypes and omits some of them. This table has nearly 250,000 clones, roughly 83% appearing once. The source material was PBMCs or T cells enriched from blood (not recorded which). The receptors here all came from a woman between 50 and 59 years old who had recovered from COVID-19.

The V and J genes are TRBV27 and TRBJ2-7, with 10 nucleotides matching TRBD2. V was clipped by 6 bases and J by 0 bases; unmatched bases: 8. Germline V lookup: CDR1 MNHEY, CDR2 SMNVEV (reference sequence). The CDR3 contains 16 residues. The CDR3 region is CASSPTSGISSYEQYF. DNA of the CDR3: TGTGCCAGCAGCCCCACTAGCGGGATTAGCTCCTACGAGCAGTACTTC.

The rearrangement links TRBV10-1 to TRBJ1-2; maybe TRBD1 (5 bases). Germline V gene sequence: CDR1 WNHNN, CDR2 SYGVQD (reference sequence). This CDR3 has 14 residues. Trimming removed 10 bases at V and 8 bases at J, with 23 bases between. As DNA, the CDR3 is TGCGCCAAATTAACCGATGCTGGACATAAGGGCTACACCTTC. Its protein product is CAKLTDAGHKGYTF.

The CDR3 coding sequence is TGTGCCAGCAGCCCAACCTTGGCGGGTCGCAATCAGCCCCAGCATTTT. Its translation is CASSPTLAGRNQPQHF. This rearrangement joins TRBV16 to TRBJ1-5; the D is unclear. Germline lookup yields CDR1 KGHSY and CDR2 FQNENV. The CDR3 loop spans 16 amino acids. V lost 4 bases and J 2 bases, leaving 15 bases between the germline ends.

The chain recombines TRBV19 with TRBJ1-1, with D uncertain. This CDR3 is 14 amino acids long. Germline CDR1 LNHDA, CDR2 SQIVND (reference sequence). V gave up 1 base and J gave up 1 base, with 7 bases separating them. CDR3 sequence: CASSIAGRNTEAFF. The CDR3 nucleotides read TGTGCCAGTAGTATAGCTGGGAGGAACACTGAAGCTTTCTTT.

The chain combines TRBV24-1 with TRBJ2-2; 8 positions match TRBD1. In germline, CDR1 is KGHDR, CDR2 SFDVKD. The CDR3 sequence is 14 residues long. V dropped 9 bases and J dropped 9; count of bases not matched to a gene: 11. The CDR3 DNA sequence: TGTGCCACCCGGGACAGGATTTTCCTTCGGGAGCTGTTTTTT. This codes for CATRDRIFLRELFF.

This rearrangement joins TRBV30 to TRBJ2-7; D is possibly TRBD1 (5 bases). V lost 0 bases, J lost 3 bases, and 9 bases lay in between. The CDR3 runs to 13 residues. From germline, CDR1 is GTSNPN and CDR2 SVGIG (reference sequence). DNA of the CDR3: TGTGCCTGGAGTGTAGGGGCAGGCTACGAGCAGTACTTC. Translation gives CAWSVGAGYEQYF.

The chain employs TRBV6-5 and TRBJ1-5, with D tentatively TRBD1 (5 bases). The CDR3 has 16 amino acids. Germline V lookup: CDR1 MNHEY, CDR2 SVGAGI. V lost 2 bases to trimming and J lost 0 bases, with 11 bases between them. The CDR3 nucleotides are TGTGCCAGCAGTTACGGAGGGGAGGGTAGCAATCAGCCCCAGCATTTT. Protein sequence: CASSYGGEGSNQPQHF.

The rearrangement joins TRBV6-2 or TRBV6-3 to TRBJ1-1; 7 nucleotides agree with TRBD1. The ends lost 6 bases at V and 1 base at J; junction bases unmatched: 8. The germline V gene encodes CDR1 MNHEY and CDR2 SVGEGT. The CDR3 runs to 15 residues. In nucleotides, the CDR3 is TGTGCCAGCAGCCGTTCAGGGGGGAGGAACACTGAAGCTTTCTTT. Translated: CASSRSGGRNTEAFF.

The table lists this clone with a count of one. CDR3 amino acids: CASSRRAGQGGEKLFF. CDR3 bases: TGCGCCAGCAGCCGAAGGGCGGGACAGGGGGGTGAAAAACTGTTTTTT. The chain joins TRBV4-3 to TRBJ1-4, with 11 positions matching TRBD1. The trim removed 4 bases at V and 7 bases at J, leaving 8 bases unmatched. Germline V lookup: CDR1 LGHNA, CDR2 YSLEER. The CDR3 consists of 16 residues.

The chain joins TRBV4-3 to TRBJ1-2; 7 bases are shared with TRBD1. The V and J ends lost 3 bases and 8 bases, in that order; junction bases with no gene match: 6. Germline CDR1 LGHNA, CDR2 YSLEER. The CDR3 loop spans 13 amino acids. The CDR3 region has the DNA TGCGCCAGCAGCCAGACAGGGAGCAGCGGCTACACCTTC. It is translated as CASSQTGSSGYTF.

The chain couples TRBV5-1 to TRBJ2-5, with 8 bases fitting TRBD1. This CDR3 is 16 amino acids long. The germline CDR1 and CDR2 sequences are SGHRS and YFSETQ. Losses at the gene ends were 0 bases for V and 5 bases for J; bases not matched to a gene: 9. CDR3 sequence (DNA): TGCGCCAGCAGCTTGGCCGGACAGGGAGTCTGGGAGACCCAGTACTTC. It specifies CASSLAGQGVWETQYF.

The chain carries TRBV4-1 and TRBJ1-2, with D tentatively TRBD1 (5 bases). This CDR3 is built from 16 residues. V lost 3 bases and J 7 bases, leaving 21 bases between the germline ends. Germline V gene lookup returns CDR1 MGHRA and CDR2 YSYEKL. The CDR3 DNA reads as TGCGCCAGCAGCCAGGATTTCGGGGGGACCTATGCTGGCTACACCTTC. Protein sequence: CASSQDFGGTYAGYTF.

This clone was seen only once. V gene TRBV5-6 combines with J gene TRBJ1-3; possibly TRBD1 for D (6 bases). Trimming took 6 bases from V and 10 from J, leaving 11 bases between them. The CDR3 contains 11 residues. Germline V lookup: CDR1 SGHDT, CDR2 YYEEEE. Here the CDR3 reads CASNRDGTIYF. The DNA of the CDR3 is TGTGCCAGCAACAGGGACGGGACCATATATTTT.

The chain uses TRBV28 and TRBJ2-5, with 14 bases fitting TRBD2. Germline lookup yields CDR1 MDHEN and CDR2 SYDVKM. V was pared by 5 bases and J by 5 bases, with 16 bases of the junction left unmatched. The CDR3 contains 19 residues. CDR3 loop: CASSPSHPGLAGVEETQYF. The CDR3 bases are TGTGCCAGCAGTCCCTCTCACCCGGGACTAGCGGGAGTAGAGGAGACCCAGTACTTC. Together with reference TRBV28 and TRBJ2-5, the CDR3 gives the full variable domain: DVKVTQSSRYLVKRTGEKVFLECVQDMDHENMFWYRQDPGLGLRLIYFSYDVKMKEKGDIPEGYSVSREKKERFSLILESASTNQTSMYLCASSPSHPGLAGVEETQYFGPGTRLLVL.

This chain connects TRBV7-6 to TRBJ1-2, with D perhaps matching TRBD1 (6 bases). CDR3 length: 14 amino acids. CDR1 and CDR2 from the germline V gene are SGHVS and FNYEAQ. Trimming shortened V by 5 bases and J by 3 bases, and 13 bases separated the two germline ends. The CDR3 coding sequence is TGTGCCAGCAGCCAAAAGGACAGCGACTATGGCTACACCTTC. Its protein product is CASSQKDSDYGYTF.

This sequence joins TRBV7-6 and TRBJ1-1; 8 bases fit TRBD1. CDR1 SGHVS and CDR2 FNYEAQ come from the germline V gene. Trimming at V came to 5 bases and at J to 3 bases, leaving 8 bases not matched to a gene. The CDR3 has 15 amino acids. CDR3 amino acids: CASSGQGAGDTEAFF. The CDR3 DNA reads TGTGCCAGCAGCGGTCAGGGGGCGGGAGACACTGAAGCTTTCTTT.

This rearrangement joins TRBV20-1 to TRBJ2-5; no definite D call. CDR3 size: 11 residues. The V and J ends lost 7 bases and 5 bases respectively, with 11 bases between them. Per the germline V gene, CDR1 is DFQATT and CDR2 is SNEGSKA (reference sequence). CDR3 region: CSVHTWETQYF. CDR3 DNA: TGCAGTGTTCATACTTGGGAGACCCAGTACTTC.

This clone turned up a few times. Here the CDR3 reads CACPGQGGTEAFF. CDR3 nucleotide sequence: TGTGCCTGTCCGGGACAGGGGGGGACTGAAGCTTTCTTT. This rearrangement joins TRBV30 to TRBJ1-1; the match to TRBD1 covers 11 bases. Germline V gene data show CDR1 as GTSNPN and CDR2 as SVGIG (reference sequence). The CDR3 sequence is 13 residues long. The ends lost 6 bases at V and 5 bases at J; junction bases unmatched: 5.

V gene TRBV9 combines with J gene TRBJ2-2; 7 nucleotides align to TRBD1. Germline lookup yields CDR1 SGDLS and CDR2 YYNGEE. The CDR3 extends over 14 amino acids. Unmatched junction bases numbered 5, after V lost 4 bases and J lost 5 bases. The CDR3 DNA is TGTGCCAGCAGCACGCAGACAGGGACCGGGGAGCTGTTTTTT. Translated: CASSTQTGTGELFF.

V is TRBV6-2 or TRBV6-3 and J is TRBJ2-7; 7 bases align to TRBD2. Germline CDR1 reads MNHEY; CDR2 reads SVGEGT. The CDR3 has 14 residues. J lost 5 bases, V lost 4 bases, and 8 bases had no gene match. CDR3 protein: CASSLLAAMHEQYF. DNA for the CDR3: TGTGCCAGCAGTTTGCTAGCGGCTATGCACGAGCAGTACTTC.

The chain has TRBV5-1 and TRBJ1-1; TRBD1 aligns across 8 bases. The CDR3 contains 16 residues. V was pared by 4 bases and J by 6 bases, with 14 bases of the junction left unmatched. Germline values: CDR1 SGHRS, CDR2 YFSETQ. CDR3 loop: CASSPGQGGLRAEAFF. The DNA of the CDR3 is TGCGCCAGCAGCCCAGGACAGGGAGGTCTGAGGGCTGAAGCTTTCTTT.

V and J are TRBV6-5 and TRBJ1-1, with 7 bases identical to TRBD1. After removal of 6 bases from V and 5 bases from J, the junction contained 9 bases not matched to a gene. CDR1 is MNHEY, CDR2 SVGAGI, per germline. The CDR3 runs 14 residues. The CDR3 spells CASRIDRVRTEAFF. As DNA, the CDR3 is TGTGCCAGCAGGATCGACAGGGTAAGAACTGAAGCTTTCTTT.

This rearrangement joins TRBV7-2 to TRBJ1-2; a weak D match, TRBD1 (5 bases). Germline CDR1 is SGHTA and CDR2 is FQGNSA. V lost 5 bases to trimming and J lost 3 bases, with 19 bases between them. The CDR3 runs to 16 residues. The CDR3 protein is CASSGARVAGDYGYTF. For the CDR3, the DNA is TGTGCCAGCAGCGGGGCAAGGGTCGCAGGCGACTATGGCTACACCTTC.

The chain combines TRBV5-1 with TRBJ2-2; 9 nucleotides match TRBD2. V gave up 4 bases and J gave up 3 bases; unmatched junction bases: 13. From germline, CDR1 is SGHRS and CDR2 YFSETQ. CDR3 length: 18 amino acids. Here the CDR3 DNA reads TGCGCCAGCAGCCCCGAGCATCTAGCGGGACTATACACCGGGGAGCTGTTTTTT. This gives the protein CASSPEHLAGLYTGELFF.

The chain employs TRBV28 and TRBJ1-4; a possible D gene is TRBD1 (6 bases). The CDR3 spans 14 residues. The germline CDR1 and CDR2 sequences are MDHEN and SYDVKM. V lost 4 bases to trimming and J lost 7 bases, with 13 bases between them. DNA for the CDR3: TGTGCCAGCAGTTCACCCCAGGGGTTTGAAAAACTGTTTTTT. Protein sequence: CASSSPQGFEKLFF.